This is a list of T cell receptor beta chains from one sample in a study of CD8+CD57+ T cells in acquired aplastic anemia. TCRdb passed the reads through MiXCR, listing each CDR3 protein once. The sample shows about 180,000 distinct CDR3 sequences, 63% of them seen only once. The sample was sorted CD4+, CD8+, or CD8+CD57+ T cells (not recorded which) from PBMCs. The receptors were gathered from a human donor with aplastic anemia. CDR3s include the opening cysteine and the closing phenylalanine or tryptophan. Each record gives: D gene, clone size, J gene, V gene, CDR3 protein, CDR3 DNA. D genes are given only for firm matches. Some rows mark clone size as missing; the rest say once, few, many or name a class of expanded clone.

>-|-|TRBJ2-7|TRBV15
CATSRDSPDPQYF
TGTGCCACCAGCAGAGATTCTCCCGACCCGCAGTACTTC
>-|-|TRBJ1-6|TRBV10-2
CASSAGDNGSPLHF
TGCGCCAGCAGCGCCGGGGACAACGGATCACCCCTCCACTTT
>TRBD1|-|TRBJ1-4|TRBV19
CASSPGQRVLFF
TGTGCCAGTAGTCCGGGACAGCGCGTCCTGTTTTTT
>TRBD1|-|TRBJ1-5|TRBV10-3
CAISGTGGQPQHF
TGTGCCATCAGTGGGACAGGGGGTCAGCCCCAGCATTTT
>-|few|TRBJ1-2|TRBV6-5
CASRAADGYTF
TGTGCCAGCAGGGCGGCGGATGGCTACACCTTC
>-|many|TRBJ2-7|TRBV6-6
CASSYIRFYEQYF
TGTGCCAGCAGTTACATACGTTTCTACGAGCAGTACTTC
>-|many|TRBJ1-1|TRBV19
CASSIGTPTEAFF
TGTGCCAGTAGTATAGGGACACCCACTGAAGCTTTCTTT
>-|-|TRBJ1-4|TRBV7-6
CASSLQGAGQSHNEKLFF
TGTGCCAGCAGCTTACAGGGAGCTGGACAAAGCCATAATGAAAAACTGTTTTTT
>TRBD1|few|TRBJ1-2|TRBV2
CASSWTGTEGYTF
TGTGCCAGCAGTTGGACAGGGACTGAGGGCTACACCTTC
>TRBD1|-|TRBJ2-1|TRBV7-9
CASSLRQGSYEQFF
TGTGCCAGCAGCTTAAGACAGGGAAGCTACGAGCAGTTCTTC
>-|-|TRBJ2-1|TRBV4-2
CASSLAVGYNEQFF
TGTGCCAGCAGCTTAGCAGTCGGATACAATGAGCAGTTCTTC
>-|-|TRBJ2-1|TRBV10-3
CAISARRENEQFF
TGTGCCATCAGTGCCCGGAGGGAAAATGAGCAGTTCTTC
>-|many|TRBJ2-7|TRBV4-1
CASSLGISYEQYF
TGCGCCAGCAGCCTTGGCATCTCCTACGAGCAGTACTTC
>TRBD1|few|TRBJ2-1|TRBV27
CASSLSSTGNEQFF
TGTGCCAGCAGTTTATCCTCGACAGGGAATGAGCAGTTCTTC
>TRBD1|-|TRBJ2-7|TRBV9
CASSVEWTGYEQYF
TGTGCCAGCAGCGTAGAGTGGACAGGGTACGAGCAGTACTTC
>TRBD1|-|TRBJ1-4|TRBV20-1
CSASRQGATEKLFF
TGCAGTGCTAGTAGACAGGGGGCCACTGAAAAACTGTTTTTT
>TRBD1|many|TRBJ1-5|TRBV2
CASSSSGGHQPQHF
TGTGCCAGTTCTTCCTCAGGGGGCCATCAGCCCCAGCATTTT